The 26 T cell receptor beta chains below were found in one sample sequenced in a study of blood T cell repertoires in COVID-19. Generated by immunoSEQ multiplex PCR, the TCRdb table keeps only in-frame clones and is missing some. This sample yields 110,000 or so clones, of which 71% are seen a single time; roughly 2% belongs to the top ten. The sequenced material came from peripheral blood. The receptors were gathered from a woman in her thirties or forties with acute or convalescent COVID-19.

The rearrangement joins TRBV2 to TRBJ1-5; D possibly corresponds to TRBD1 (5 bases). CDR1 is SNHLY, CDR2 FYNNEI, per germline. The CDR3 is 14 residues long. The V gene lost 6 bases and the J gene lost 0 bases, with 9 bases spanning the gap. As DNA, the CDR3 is TGTGCCAGCAGGCGGGACCTTAGCAATCAGCCCCAGCATTTT. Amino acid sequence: CASRRDLSNQPQHF.

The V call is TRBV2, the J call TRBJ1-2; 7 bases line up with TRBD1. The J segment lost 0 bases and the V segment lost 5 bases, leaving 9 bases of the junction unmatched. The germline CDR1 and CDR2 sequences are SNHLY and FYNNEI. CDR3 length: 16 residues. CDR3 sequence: CASSREGGSPNYGYTF. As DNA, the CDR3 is TGTGCCAGCAGTCGAGAAGGGGGCAGCCCTAACTATGGCTACACCTTC.

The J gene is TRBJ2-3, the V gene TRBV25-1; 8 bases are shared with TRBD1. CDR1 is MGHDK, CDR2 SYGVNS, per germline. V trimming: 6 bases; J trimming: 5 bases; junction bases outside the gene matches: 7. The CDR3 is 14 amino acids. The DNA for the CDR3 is TGTGCCAGCAGCCTTGAGGGGACAGGAGATACGCAGTATTTT. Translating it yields CASSLEGTGDTQYF.

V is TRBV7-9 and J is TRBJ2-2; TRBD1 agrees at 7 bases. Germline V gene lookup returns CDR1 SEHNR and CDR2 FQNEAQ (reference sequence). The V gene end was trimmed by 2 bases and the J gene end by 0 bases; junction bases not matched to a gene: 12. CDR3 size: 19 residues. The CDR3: CASSLPGQKYSANTGELFF. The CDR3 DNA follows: TGTGCCAGCAGCTTACCGGGACAGAAATATTCCGCGAACACCGGGGAGCTGTTTTTT.

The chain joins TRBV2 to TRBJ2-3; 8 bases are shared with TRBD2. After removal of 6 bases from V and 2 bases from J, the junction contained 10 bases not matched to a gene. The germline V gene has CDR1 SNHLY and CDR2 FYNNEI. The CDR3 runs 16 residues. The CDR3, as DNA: TGTGCCAGCAGATTACGGAGCGGGGGAAACACAGATACGCAGTATTTT. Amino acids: CASRLRSGGNTDTQYF.

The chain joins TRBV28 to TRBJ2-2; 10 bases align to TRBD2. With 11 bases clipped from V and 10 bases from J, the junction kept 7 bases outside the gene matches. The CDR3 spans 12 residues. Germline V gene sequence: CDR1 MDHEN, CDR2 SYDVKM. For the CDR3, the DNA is TGTGCCTCTAGCGGGAGTCAAGTGGAGCTGTTTTTT. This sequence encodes CASSGSQVELFF.

The CDR3 reads CASSSGHRYEQYF. The CDR3 DNA reads as TGTGCCAGCAGCTCCGGACACCGCTACGAGCAGTACTTC. The J gene is TRBJ2-7, the V gene TRBV6-2 or TRBV6-3, with a possible D match to TRBD1 (5 bases). Germline V gene lookup returns CDR1 MNHEY and CDR2 SVGEGT. This CDR3 has 13 amino acids. Between the trimmed V and J ends, which lost 6 bases and 3 bases, there was a span of 12 bases.

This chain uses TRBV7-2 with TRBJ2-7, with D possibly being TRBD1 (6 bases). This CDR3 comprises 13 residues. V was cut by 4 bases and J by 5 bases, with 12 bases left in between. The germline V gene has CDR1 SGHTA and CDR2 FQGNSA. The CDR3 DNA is TGTGCCAGCAGCTCGCAACAGGGCCACGAGCAGTACTTC. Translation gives CASSSQQGHEQYF.

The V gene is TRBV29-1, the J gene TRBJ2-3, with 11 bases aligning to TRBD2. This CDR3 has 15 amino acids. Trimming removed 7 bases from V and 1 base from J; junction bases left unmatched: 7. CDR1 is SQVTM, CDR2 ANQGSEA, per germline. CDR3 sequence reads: CSAISGGGGTDTQYF. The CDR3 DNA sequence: TGCAGCGCCATTAGCGGGGGGGGTGGCACAGATACGCAGTATTTT.

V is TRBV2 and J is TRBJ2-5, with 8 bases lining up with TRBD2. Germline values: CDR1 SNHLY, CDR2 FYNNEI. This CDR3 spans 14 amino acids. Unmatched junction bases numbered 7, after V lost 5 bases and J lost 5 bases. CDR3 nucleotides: TGTGCCAGCAGTCCGGGACTAGTTAAGGAGACCCAGTACTTC. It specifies CASSPGLVKETQYF. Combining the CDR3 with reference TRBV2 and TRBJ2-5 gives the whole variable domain EPEVTQTPSHQVTQMGQEVILRCVPISNHLYFYWYRQILGQKVEFLVSFYNNEISEKSEIFDDQFSVERPDGSNFTLKIRSTKLEDSAMYFCASSPGLVKETQYFGPGTRLLVL.

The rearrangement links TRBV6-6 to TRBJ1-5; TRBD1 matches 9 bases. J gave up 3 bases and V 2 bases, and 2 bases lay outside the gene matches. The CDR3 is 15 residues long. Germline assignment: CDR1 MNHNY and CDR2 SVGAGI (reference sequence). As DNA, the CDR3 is TGTGCCAGCAGTTACCGACAGGGGGACAATCAGCCCCAGCATTTT. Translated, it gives CASSYRQGDNQPQHF.

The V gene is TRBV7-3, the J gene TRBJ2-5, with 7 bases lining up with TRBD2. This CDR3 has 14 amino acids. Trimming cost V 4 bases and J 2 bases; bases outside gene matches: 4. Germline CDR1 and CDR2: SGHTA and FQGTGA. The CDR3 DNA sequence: TGTGCCAGCAGCTCGATGGGGGGGCAAGAGACCCAGTACTTC. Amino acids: CASSSMGGQETQYF.

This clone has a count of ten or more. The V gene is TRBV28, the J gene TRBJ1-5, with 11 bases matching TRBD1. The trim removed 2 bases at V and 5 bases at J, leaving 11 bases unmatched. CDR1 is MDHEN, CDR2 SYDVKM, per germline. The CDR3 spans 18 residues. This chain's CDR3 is CASSLGFRGTGGDQPQHF. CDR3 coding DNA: TGTGCCAGCAGTTTAGGGTTTCGTGGGACAGGGGGGGATCAGCCCCAGCATTTT.

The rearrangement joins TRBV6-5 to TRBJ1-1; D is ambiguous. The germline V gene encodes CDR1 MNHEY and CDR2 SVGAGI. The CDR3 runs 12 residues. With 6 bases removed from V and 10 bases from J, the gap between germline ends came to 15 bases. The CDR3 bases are TGTGCCAGCAGGGGAGAGGGCCTGGCAGCTTTCTTT. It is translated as CASRGEGLAAFF.

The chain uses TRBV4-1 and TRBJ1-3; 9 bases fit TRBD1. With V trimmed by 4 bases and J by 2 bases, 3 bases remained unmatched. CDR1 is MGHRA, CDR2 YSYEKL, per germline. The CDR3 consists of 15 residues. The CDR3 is CASSLDRGTGNTIYF. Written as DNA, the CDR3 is TGCGCCAGCAGCCTAGACAGGGGGACTGGAAACACCATATATTTT.

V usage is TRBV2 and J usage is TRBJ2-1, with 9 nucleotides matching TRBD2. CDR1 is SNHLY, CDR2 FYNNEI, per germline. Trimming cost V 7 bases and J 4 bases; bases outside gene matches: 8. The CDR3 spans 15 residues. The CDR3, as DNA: TGTGCCAGCACTAGGTCGACTAGCGGTTACAATGAGCAGTTCTTC. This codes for CASTRSTSGYNEQFF. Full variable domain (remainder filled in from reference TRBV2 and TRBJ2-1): EPEVTQTPSHQVTQMGQEVILRCVPISNHLYFYWYRQILGQKVEFLVSFYNNEISEKSEIFDDQFSVERPDGSNFTLKIRSTKLEDSAMYFCASTRSTSGYNEQFFGPGTRLTVL.

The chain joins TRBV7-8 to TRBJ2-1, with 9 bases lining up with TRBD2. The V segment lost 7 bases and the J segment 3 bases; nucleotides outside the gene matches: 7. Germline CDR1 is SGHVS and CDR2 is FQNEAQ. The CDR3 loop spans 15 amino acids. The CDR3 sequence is CASTLVRGGYNEQFF. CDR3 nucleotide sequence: TGTGCCAGCACCTTGGTGCGGGGGGGCTACAATGAGCAGTTCTTC.

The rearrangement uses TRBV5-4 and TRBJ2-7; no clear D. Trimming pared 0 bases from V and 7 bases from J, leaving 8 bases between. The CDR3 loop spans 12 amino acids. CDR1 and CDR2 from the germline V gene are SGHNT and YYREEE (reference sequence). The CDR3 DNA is TGTGCCAGCAGCTTGGATCGCGAGGAGCAGTACTTC. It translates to CASSLDREEQYF.

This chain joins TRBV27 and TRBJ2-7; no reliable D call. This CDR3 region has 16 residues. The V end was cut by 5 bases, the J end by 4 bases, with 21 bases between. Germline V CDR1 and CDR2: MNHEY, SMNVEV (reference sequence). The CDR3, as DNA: TGTGCCAGCAGTGGCCAACAGTCCCACCCCCTTTACGAGCAGTACTTC. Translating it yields CASSGQQSHPLYEQYF.

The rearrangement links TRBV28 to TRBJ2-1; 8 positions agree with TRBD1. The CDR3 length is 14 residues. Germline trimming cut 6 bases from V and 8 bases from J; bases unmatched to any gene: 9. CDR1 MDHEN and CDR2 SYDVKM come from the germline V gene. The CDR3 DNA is TGTGCCAGCAGCCATTGGACAGGGCGCGATGAGCAGTTCTTC. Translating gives CASSHWTGRDEQFF.

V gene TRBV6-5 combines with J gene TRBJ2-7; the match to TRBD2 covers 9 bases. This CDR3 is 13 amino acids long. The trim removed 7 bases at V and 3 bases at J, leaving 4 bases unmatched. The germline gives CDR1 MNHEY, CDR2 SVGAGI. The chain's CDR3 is CASTASGNYEQYF. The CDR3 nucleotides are TGTGCCAGCACTGCTAGCGGGAACTACGAGCAGTACTTC.

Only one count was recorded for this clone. As DNA, the CDR3 is TGTGCCAGCAGCCAGTCGGGTCTTTCCTACGAGCAGTACTTC. It encodes CASSQSGLSYEQYF. The V and J genes are TRBV14 and TRBJ2-7, with D uncertain. Trimming cost V 3 bases and J 1 base, with 10 bases left between them. This CDR3 has 14 amino acids. CDR1 and CDR2 (germline): SGHDN, FVKESK.

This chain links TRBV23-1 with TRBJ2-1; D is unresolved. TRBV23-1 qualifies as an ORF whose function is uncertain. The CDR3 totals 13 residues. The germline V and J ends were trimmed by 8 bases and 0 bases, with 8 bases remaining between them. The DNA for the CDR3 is TGCGCCAGCCAGGTGTCCTCCTACAATGAGCAGTTCTTC. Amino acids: CASQVSSYNEQFF.

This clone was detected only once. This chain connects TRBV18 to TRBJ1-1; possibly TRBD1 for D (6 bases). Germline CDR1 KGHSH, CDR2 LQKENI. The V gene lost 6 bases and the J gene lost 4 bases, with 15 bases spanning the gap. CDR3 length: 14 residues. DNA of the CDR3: TGTGCCAGCTCCCCGGGCTTAGGGGGCACTGAAGCTTTCTTT. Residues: CASSPGLGGTEAFF.

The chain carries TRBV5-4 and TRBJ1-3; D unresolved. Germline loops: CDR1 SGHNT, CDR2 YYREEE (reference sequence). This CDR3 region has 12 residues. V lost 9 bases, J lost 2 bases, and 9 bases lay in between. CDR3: CATNEPGNTIYF. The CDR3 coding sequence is TGTGCCACCAACGAGCCTGGAAACACCATATATTTT.

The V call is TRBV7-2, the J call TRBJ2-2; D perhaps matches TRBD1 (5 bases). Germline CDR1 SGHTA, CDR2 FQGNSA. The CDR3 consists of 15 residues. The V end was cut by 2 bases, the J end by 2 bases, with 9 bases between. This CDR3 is CASSLKTVNTGELFF. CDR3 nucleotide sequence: TGTGCCAGCAGCTTAAAGACAGTAAACACCGGGGAGCTGTTTTTT.